This entry is about one T cell receptor beta chain. This CDR3 comprises 14 residues. Trimming removed 5 bases from V and 3 bases from J, with 8 bases in between. From germline, CDR1 is SEHNR and CDR2 FQNEAQ (reference sequence). Here immunoSEQ multiplex PCR was the method, and the copy in TCRdb shows in-frame clones only, minus some. This sample yields 150,000 to 200,000 clones, of which roughly 82% are seen a single time; less than 9.5% belongs to the top ten. These data belong to a study of blood T cell repertoires in COVID-19. For the study at large: The samples span acute and convalescent COVID-19 from the United States, Italy and Spain. Sources were T cells, B-cell-depleted T cells, or PBMCs; the material itself was cDNA or gDNA.

The V gene is TRBV7-9, the J gene TRBJ1-6; no firm D call. The sequenced sample was peripheral blood. The clonotype comes from an older woman with COVID-19, enrolled during active disease. CDR3 sequence reads: CASSPWSYNSPLHF. The CDR3 nucleotides are TGTGCCAGCAGCCCGTGGAGCTATAATTCACCCCTCCACTTT.